These 14 T cell receptor beta chains came from one sample sequenced in a study of shared clonotypes between healthy human individuals. Assay: immunoSEQ multiplex PCR; the TCRdb copy retains only in-frame clones and omits some. The sample contains approximately 1,000,000 clones, approximately 80% of which appear only once. Sequencing used memory CD4+ T cells from PBMCs. The sample's subset: CD45RA-negative fraction. The receptors were sampled from a man in his late teens or twenties in good health. Some clones in this sample may be carry-over from other donors' samples.

This clone was observed once. V usage is TRBV30 and J usage is TRBJ1-1; perhaps TRBD1 as D (5 bases). The CDR3 runs to 13 residues. The germline V gene encodes CDR1 GTSNPN and CDR2 SVGIG (reference sequence). Trimming took 1 base from V and 5 from J, leaving 11 bases between them. In DNA form, the CDR3 reads TGTGCCTGGAGTGGGCAGGGAGGAACTGAAGCTTTCTTT. Translation: CAWSGQGGTEAFF.

This clone was observed a handful of times. V is TRBV15 and J is TRBJ2-5; D unclear. Per the germline V gene, CDR1 is LNHNV and CDR2 is YYDKDF (reference sequence). Deletions cut 0 bases from V and 8 bases from J, with 10 bases between. The CDR3 has 13 residues. CDR3 sequence reads: CATSRDNQNTQYF. DNA for the CDR3: TGTGCCACCAGCAGAGATAACCAAAACACCCAGTACTTC.

V is TRBV5-1 and J is TRBJ2-5, with TRBD2 matching over 16 bases. Germline V gene sequence: CDR1 SGHRS, CDR2 YFSETQ. Trimming removed 2 bases from V and 4 bases from J; junction bases left unmatched: 5. The CDR3 totals 17 residues. The CDR3 region has the DNA TGCGCCAGCAGCTTTGGGACTAGCGGGAGGGCCTCAGAGACCCAGTACTTC. Residues: CASSFGTSGRASETQYF.

In nucleotides, the CDR3 is TGTGCCAGCAGTCGCCCCCCGGGCGTGAACACTGAAGCTTTCTTT. Translated, it gives CASSRPPGVNTEAFF. The chain is built from TRBV27 and TRBJ1-1; D unclear. In germline, CDR1 is MNHEY, CDR2 SMNVEV (reference sequence). The V end was cut by 5 bases, the J end by 0 bases, with 13 bases between. The CDR3 is 15 residues long.

A note on this clone: Other nucleotide sequences in the sample specify the same CDR3. The chain uses TRBV28 and TRBJ1-3; D possibly corresponds to TRBD1 (6 bases). Deletions cut 3 bases from V and 3 bases from J, with 6 bases between. The germline V gene encodes CDR1 MDHEN and CDR2 SYDVKM. The CDR3 contains 13 residues. In nucleotides, the CDR3 is TGTGCCAGCAGTTTGGACAGTGGAAACACCATATATTTT. Protein: CASSLDSGNTIYF.

This clone was recorded only once. The chain joins TRBV5-6 to TRBJ1-3; TRBD1 is a possible D gene (5 bases). CDR1 is SGHDT and CDR2 is YYEEEE in the germline V gene. CDR3 size: 15 residues. Trimming pared 4 bases from V and 3 bases from J, leaving 14 bases between. The CDR3 nucleotides read TGTGCCAGCAGCGGCTCCAGGGTTTTTGGAAACACCATATATTTT. Translated: CASSGSRVFGNTIYF.

This clone was seen just once. The CDR3 end shows no conserved phenylalanine or tryptophan, and so a read error is likely. The V call is TRBV28, the J call TRBJ1-1; no definite D call. V gave up 4 bases and J gave up 1 base, with 10 bases separating them. Germline CDR1 MDHEN, CDR2 SYDVKM. CDR3 length: 14 residues. CDR3 DNA: TGTGCCAGCAGTTCCCTTGTAGGGAACACTGAAGCTTTCTCT. This translates into CASSSLVGNTEAFS.

This clone showed up many times. Relative to the germline gene, one junction end is altered; a read error may explain this. V gene TRBV4-2 combines with J gene TRBJ1-4, with TRBD1 matching over 7 bases. Germline lookup yields CDR1 LGHNA and CDR2 YNFKEQ. The CDR3 totals 13 residues. The CDR3 is CASSLTRWDRPNF. CDR3 DNA: TGTGCCAGCAGCCTGACCCGTTGGGACAGACCCAATTTT.

This clone was recorded many times. Other DNA sequences in this sample translate to the same CDR3. The genes are TRBV28 and TRBJ2-5; the D is unclear. V was pared by 2 bases and J by 2 bases, with 6 bases between. The CDR3 has 13 amino acids. Germline assignment: CDR1 MDHEN and CDR2 SYDVKM. Here the CDR3 DNA reads TGTGCCAGCAGTTTACCACAGCAAGAGACCCAGTACTTC. Encoded protein: CASSLPQQETQYF.

This clone was seen more than once but under ten times. The chain uses TRBV15 and TRBJ2-7, with D unresolved. CDR3 length equals 14 residues. Germline CDR1 reads LNHNV; CDR2 reads YYDKDF (reference sequence). Trimming took 0 bases from V and 6 from J, leaving 12 bases between them. The CDR3 nucleotides are TGTGCCACCAGCAGAGATTTTGAAGGGTCCGAGCAGTACTTC. This sequence encodes CATSRDFEGSEQYF.

The chain recombines TRBV7-9 with TRBJ2-4, with D unresolved. The V gene's germline CDR1 is SEHNR and CDR2 FQNEAQ (reference sequence). Between the trimmed V and J ends, which lost 1 base and 0 bases, there was a span of 10 bases. The CDR3 length is 16 residues. The CDR3 DNA reads as TGTGCCAGCAGCTTAGTCGATGGCCTAGCCAAAAACATTCAGTACTTC. This gives the protein CASSLVDGLAKNIQYF.

CDR3 loop: CASSPRTGRGYTF. Written as DNA, the CDR3 is TGTGCCAGCAGCCCGCGGACGGGACGGGGCTACACCTTC. The V gene is TRBV7-8, the J gene TRBJ1-2; D possibly corresponds to TRBD1 (5 bases). The V end lost 5 bases, the J end lost 8 bases, and 15 bases lay between the germline ends. The CDR3 extends over 13 amino acids. Germline CDR1 and CDR2: SGHVS and FQNEAQ.

The chain recombines TRBV4-1 with TRBJ2-1; 9 positions agree with TRBD2. The CDR3 contains 17 residues. Trimming at V came to 2 bases and at J to 9 bases, leaving 14 bases not matched to a gene. Looked up from germline, CDR1 is MGHRA and CDR2 is YSYEKL. Here the CDR3 reads CASSQLSLASGKIEQFF. CDR3 DNA: TGCGCCAGCAGCCAATTGAGTTTGGCTAGCGGGAAGATTGAGCAGTTCTTC.

With respect to this clone: One junction end does not reproduce the germline sequence, and a read error may be involved. The chain carries TRBV28 and TRBJ2-6; D may be TRBD1 (6 bases). The CDR3 contains 16 residues. The germline V gene encodes CDR1 MDHEN and CDR2 SYDVKM. CDR3 protein: CASSSGQLGGANVLTF. The CDR3 coding sequence is TGTGCCAGCAGTTCCGGACAGTTAGGTGGGGCCAATGTCCTGACTTTC.